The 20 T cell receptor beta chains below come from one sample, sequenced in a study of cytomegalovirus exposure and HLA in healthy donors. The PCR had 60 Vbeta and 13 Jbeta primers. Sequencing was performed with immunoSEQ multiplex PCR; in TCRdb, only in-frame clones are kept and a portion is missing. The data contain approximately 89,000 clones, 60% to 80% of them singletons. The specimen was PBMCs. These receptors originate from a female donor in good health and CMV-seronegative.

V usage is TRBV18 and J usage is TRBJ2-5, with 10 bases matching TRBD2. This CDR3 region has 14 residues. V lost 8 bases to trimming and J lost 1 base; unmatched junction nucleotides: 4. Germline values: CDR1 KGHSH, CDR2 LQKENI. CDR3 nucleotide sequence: TGTGCCAGCACTAAGCGGGAGGGCCAAGAGACCCAGTACTTC. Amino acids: CASTKREGQETQYF. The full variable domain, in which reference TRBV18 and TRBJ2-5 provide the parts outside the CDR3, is NAGVMQNPRHLVRRRGQEARLRCSPMKGHSHVYWYRQLPEEGLKFMVYLQKENIIDESGMPKERFSAEFPKEGPSILRIQQVVRGDSAAYFCASTKREGQETQYFGPGTRLLVL.

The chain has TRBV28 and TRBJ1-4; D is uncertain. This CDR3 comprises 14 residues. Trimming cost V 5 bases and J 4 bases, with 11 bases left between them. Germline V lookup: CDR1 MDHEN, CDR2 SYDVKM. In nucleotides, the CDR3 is TGTGCCAGCAGTGCGGGCCCAAATAATGAAAAACTGTTTTTT. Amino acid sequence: CASSAGPNNEKLFF.

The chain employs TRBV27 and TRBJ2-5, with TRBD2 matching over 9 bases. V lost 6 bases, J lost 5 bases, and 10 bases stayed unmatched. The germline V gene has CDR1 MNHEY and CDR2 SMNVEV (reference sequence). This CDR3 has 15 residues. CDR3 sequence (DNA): TGTGCCAGCAGACCGCATAGCGGGAGTTCTGAGACCCAGTACTTC. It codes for CASRPHSGSSETQYF.

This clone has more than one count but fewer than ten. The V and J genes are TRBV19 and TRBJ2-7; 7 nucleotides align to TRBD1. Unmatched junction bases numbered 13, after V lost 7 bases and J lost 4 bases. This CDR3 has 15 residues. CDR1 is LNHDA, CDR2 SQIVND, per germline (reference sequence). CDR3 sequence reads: CASTYRGPRSYEQYF. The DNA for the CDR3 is TGTGCCAGTACGTACAGGGGTCCTCGTTCGTACGAGCAGTACTTC. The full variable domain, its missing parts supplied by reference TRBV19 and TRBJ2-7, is DGGITQSPKYLFRKEGQNVTLSCEQNLNHDAMYWYRQDPGQGLRLIYYSQIVNDFQKGDIAEGYSVSREKKESFPLTVTSAQKNPTAFYLCASTYRGPRSYEQYFGPGTRLTVT.

CDR3 residues: CASSPRLSDYTF. The CDR3 DNA follows: TGTGCCAGCAGCCCGCGTCTTAGTGACTACACCTTC. This chain connects TRBV5-4 to TRBJ1-2; D is uncertain. Between the trimmed V and J ends, which lost 4 bases and 10 bases, there was a span of 14 bases. CDR1 and CDR2 (germline): SGHNT, YYREEE (reference sequence). This CDR3 contains 12 residues.

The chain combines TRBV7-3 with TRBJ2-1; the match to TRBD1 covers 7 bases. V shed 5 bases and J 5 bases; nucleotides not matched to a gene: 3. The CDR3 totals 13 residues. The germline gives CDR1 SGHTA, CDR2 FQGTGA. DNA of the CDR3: TGTGCCAGCAGCCTCGACAGGGACAATGAGCAGTTCTTC. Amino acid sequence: CASSLDRDNEQFF.

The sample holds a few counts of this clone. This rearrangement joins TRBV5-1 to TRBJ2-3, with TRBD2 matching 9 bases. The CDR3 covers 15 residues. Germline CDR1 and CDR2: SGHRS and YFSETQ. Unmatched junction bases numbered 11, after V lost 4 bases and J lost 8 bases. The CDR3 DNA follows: TGCGCCAGCAGCGAGATAGCGGGGGCCCCCGGTACGCAGTATTTT. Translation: CASSEIAGAPGTQYF.

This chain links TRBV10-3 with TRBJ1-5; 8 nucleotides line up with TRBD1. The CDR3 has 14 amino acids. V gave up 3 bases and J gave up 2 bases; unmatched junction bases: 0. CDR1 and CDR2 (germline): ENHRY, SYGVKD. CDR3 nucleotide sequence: TGTGCCATCAGTGAACAGGGGGGCAATCAGCCCCAGCATTTT. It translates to CAISEQGGNQPQHF.

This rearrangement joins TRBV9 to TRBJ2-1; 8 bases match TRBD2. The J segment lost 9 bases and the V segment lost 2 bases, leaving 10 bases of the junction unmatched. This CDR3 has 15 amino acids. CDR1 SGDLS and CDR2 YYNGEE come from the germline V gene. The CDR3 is CASSVSGSGYGEQFF. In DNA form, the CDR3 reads TGTGCCAGCAGCGTCAGCGGGAGCGGGTACGGTGAGCAGTTCTTC.

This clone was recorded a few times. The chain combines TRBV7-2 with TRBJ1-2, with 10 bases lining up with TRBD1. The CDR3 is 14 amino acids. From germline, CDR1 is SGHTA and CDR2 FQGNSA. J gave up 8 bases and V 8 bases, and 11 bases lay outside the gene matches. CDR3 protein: CASHTGTGAGGYTF. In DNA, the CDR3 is TGTGCCAGCCACACCGGGACAGGGGCAGGGGGCTACACCTTC. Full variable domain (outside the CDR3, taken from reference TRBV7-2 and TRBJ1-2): GAGVSQSPSNKVTEKGKDVELRCDPISGHTALYWYRQSLGQGLEFLIYFQGNSAPDKSGLPSDRFSAERTGGSVSTLTIQRTQQEDSAVYLCASHTGTGAGGYTFGSGTRLTVV.

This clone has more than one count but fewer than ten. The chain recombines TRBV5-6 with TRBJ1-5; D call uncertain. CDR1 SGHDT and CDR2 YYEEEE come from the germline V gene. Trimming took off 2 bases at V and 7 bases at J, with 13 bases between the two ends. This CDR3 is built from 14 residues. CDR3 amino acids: CASSFNVDGQPQHF. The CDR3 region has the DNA TGTGCCAGCAGCTTTAACGTTGACGGGCAGCCCCAGCATTTT.

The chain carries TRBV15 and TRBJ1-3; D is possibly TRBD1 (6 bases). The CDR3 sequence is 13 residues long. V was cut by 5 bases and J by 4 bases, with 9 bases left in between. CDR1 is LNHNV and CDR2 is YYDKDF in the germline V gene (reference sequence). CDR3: CATSQGPGNTIYF. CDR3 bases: TGTGCCACCAGCCAGGGGCCGGGAAACACCATATATTTT.

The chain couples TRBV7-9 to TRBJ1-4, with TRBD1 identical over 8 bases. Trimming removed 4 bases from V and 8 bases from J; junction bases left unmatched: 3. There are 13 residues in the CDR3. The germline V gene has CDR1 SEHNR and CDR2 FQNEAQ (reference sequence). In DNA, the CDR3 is TGTGCCAGCAGCTCGAGACAGGGGGAAAAACTGTTTTTT. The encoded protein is CASSSRQGEKLFF.

CDR3 residues: CAASSGWTGELFF. The CDR3 DNA sequence: TGTGCCGCGTCTAGCGGTTGGACCGGGGAGCTGTTTTTT. V is TRBV6-5 and J is TRBJ2-2, with 7 bases lining up with TRBD2. With 11 bases clipped from V and 5 bases from J, the junction kept 8 bases outside the gene matches. This CDR3 comprises 13 residues. Germline CDR1 and CDR2: MNHEY and SVGAGI.

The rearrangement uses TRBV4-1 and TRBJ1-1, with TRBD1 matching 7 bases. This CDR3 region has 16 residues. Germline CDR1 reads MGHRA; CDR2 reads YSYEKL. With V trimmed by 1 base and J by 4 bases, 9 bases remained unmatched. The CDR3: CASSQGPDRAGTEAFF. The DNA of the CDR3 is TGCGCCAGCAGCCAAGGACCCGACAGGGCCGGCACTGAAGCTTTCTTT.

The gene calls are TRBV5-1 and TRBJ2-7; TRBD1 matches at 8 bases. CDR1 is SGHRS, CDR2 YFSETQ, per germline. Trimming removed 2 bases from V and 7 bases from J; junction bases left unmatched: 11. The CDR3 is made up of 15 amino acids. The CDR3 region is CASSLGQGAFLEQYF. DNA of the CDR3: TGCGCCAGCAGCTTAGGGCAGGGGGCCTTTTTGGAGCAGTACTTC.

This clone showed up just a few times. The CDR3 reads CASSPQEIGDGYTF. As DNA, the CDR3 is TGTGCCAGCTCACCCCAGGAAATCGGGGATGGCTACACCTTC. The genes are TRBV18 and TRBJ1-2, with unresolved D. CDR1 and CDR2 from the germline V gene are KGHSH and LQKENI. CDR3 size: 14 residues. V lost 3 bases to trimming and J lost 6 bases, with 14 bases between them.

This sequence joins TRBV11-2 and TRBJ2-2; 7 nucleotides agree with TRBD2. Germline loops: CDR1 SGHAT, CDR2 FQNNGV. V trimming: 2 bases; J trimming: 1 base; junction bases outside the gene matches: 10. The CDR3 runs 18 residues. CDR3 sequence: CASSLKRESGGNTGELFF. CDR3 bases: TGTGCCAGCAGCTTAAAGCGAGAGTCGGGGGGGAACACCGGGGAGCTGTTTTTT.

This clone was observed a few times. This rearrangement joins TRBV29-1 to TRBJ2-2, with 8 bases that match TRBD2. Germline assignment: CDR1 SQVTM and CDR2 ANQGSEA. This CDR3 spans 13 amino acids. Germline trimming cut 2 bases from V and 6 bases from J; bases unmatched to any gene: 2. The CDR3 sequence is CSVETSGPGELFF. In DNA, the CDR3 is TGCAGCGTTGAAACTAGCGGCCCCGGGGAGCTGTTTTTT.

The CDR3 loop is CATSSRTGPAGNTIYF. The CDR3 nucleotides are TGTGCCACCAGCAGCCGGACAGGTCCAGCTGGAAACACCATATATTTT. The J gene is TRBJ1-3, the V gene TRBV15, with TRBD1 matching 7 bases. The V gene end was trimmed by 3 bases and the J gene end by 2 bases; junction bases not matched to a gene: 7. Germline lookup yields CDR1 LNHNV and CDR2 YYDKDF (reference sequence). The CDR3 length is 16 residues.